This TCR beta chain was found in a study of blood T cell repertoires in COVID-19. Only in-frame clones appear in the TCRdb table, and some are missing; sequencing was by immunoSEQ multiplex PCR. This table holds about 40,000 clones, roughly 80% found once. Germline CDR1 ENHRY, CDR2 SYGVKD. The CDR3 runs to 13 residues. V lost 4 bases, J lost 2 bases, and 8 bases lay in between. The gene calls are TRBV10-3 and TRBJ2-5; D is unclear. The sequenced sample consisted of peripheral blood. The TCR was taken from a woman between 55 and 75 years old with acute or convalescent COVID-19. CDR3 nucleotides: TGTGCCATCAGTGCTGCGTTACAAGAGACCCAGTACTTC. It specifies CAISAALQETQYF.